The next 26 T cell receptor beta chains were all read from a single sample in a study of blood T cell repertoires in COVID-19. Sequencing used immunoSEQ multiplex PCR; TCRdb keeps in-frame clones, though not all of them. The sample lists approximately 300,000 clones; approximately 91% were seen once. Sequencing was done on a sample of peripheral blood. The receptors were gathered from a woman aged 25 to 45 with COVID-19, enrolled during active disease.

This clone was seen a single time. The DNA of the CDR3 is TGCGCCACCAGCAGGATCCTAGCGGGAGCCGTTTGGGAGCAGTTCTTC. Its protein is CATSRILAGAVWEQFF. V and J are TRBV10-1 and TRBJ2-1; 10 bases are shared with TRBD2. This CDR3 spans 16 amino acids. Trimming at V came to 10 bases and at J to 10 bases, leaving 19 bases not matched to a gene. The germline V gene encodes CDR1 WNHNN and CDR2 SYGVQD (reference sequence).

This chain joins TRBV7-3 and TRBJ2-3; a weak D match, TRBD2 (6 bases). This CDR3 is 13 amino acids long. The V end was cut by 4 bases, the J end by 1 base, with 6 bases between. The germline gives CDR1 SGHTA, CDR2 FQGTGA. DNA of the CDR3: TGTGCCAGCAGCTGGGGGGGCACAGATACGCAGTATTTT. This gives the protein CASSWGGTDTQYF. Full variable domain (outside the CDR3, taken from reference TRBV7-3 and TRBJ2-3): GAGVSQTPSNKVTEKGKYVELRCDPISGHTALYWYRQSLGQGPEFLIYFQGTGAADDSGLPNDRFFAVRPEGSVSTLKIQRTERGDSAVYLCASSWGGTDTQYFGPGTRLTVL.

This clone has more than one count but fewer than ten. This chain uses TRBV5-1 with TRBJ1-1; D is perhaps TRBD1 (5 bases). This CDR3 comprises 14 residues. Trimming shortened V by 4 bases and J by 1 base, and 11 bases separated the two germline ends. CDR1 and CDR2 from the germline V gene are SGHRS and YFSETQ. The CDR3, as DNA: TGCGCCAGCAGCAAGGACATACCGAACACTGAAGCTTTCTTT. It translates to CASSKDIPNTEAFF.

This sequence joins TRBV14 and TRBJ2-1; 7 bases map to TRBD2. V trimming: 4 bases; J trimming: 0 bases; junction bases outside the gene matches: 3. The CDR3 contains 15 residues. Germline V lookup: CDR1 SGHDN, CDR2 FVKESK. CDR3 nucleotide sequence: TGTGCCAGCAGCCCCCGGGGGGTCTCCTACAATGAGCAGTTCTTC. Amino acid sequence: CASSPRGVSYNEQFF.

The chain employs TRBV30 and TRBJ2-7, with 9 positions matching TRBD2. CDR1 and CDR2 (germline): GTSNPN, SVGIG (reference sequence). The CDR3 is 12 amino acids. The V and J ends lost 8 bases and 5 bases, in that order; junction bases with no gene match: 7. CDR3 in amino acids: CAGKREVNEQYF. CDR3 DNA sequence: TGTGCCGGGAAGCGGGAGGTAAACGAGCAGTACTTC. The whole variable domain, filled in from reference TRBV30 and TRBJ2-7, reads SQTIHQWPATLVQPVGSPLSLECTVEGTSNPNLYWYRQAAGRGLQLLFYSVGIGQISSEVPQNLSASRPQDRQFILSSKKLLLSDSGFYLCAGKREVNEQYFGPGTRLTVT.

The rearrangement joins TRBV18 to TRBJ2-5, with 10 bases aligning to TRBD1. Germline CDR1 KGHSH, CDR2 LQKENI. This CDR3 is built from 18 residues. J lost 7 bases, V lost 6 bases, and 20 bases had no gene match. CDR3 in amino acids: CASSPGQGQSKRSGTQYF. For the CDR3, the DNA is TGTGCCAGCTCGCCGGGACAGGGGCAATCGAAGCGGAGTGGGACCCAGTACTTC. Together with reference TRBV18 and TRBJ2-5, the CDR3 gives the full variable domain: NAGVMQNPRHLVRRRGQEARLRCSPMKGHSHVYWYRQLPEEGLKFMVYLQKENIIDESGMPKERFSAEFPKEGPSILRIQQVVRGDSAAYFCASSPGQGQSKRSGTQYFGPGTRLLVL.

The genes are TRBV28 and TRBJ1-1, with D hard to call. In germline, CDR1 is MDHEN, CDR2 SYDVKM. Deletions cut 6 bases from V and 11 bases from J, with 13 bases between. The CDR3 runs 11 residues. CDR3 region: CASSQDGGAFF. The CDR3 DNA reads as TGTGCCAGCAGCCAGGATGGAGGGGCTTTCTTT.

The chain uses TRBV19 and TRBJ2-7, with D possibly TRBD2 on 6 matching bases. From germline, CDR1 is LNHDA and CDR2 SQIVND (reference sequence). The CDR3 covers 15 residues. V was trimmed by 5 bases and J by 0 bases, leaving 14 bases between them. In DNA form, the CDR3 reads TGTGCCAGTAGTTCCCAGCGGGCTACCTCCTACGAGCAGTACTTC. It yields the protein CASSSQRATSYEQYF.

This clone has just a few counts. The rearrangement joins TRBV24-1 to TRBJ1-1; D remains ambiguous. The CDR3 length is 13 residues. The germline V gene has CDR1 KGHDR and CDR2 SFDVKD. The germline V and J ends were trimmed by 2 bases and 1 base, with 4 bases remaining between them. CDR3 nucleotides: TGTGCCACCAGTGATTGGAGGAACACTGAAGCTTTCTTT. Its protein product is CATSDWRNTEAFF.

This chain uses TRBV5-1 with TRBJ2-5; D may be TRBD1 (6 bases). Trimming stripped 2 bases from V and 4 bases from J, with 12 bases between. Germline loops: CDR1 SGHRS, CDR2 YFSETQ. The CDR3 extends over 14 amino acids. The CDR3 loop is CASSLTTGAETQYF. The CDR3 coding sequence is TGCGCCAGCAGCTTAACGACAGGCGCAGAGACCCAGTACTTC.

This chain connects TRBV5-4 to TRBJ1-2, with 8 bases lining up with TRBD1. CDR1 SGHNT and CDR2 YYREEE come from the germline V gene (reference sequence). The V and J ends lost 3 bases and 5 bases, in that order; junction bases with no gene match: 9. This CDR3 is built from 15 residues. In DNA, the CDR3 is TGTGCCAGCAGCTCCCCACTCCAGGGGGCGTATGGCTACACCTTC. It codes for CASSSPLQGAYGYTF.

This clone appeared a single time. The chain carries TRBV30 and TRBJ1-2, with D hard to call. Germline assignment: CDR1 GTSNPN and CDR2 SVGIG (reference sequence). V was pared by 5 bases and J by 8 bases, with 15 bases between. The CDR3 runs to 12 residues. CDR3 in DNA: TGTGCCTGGGCTGATCTTGGTGCGGGCTACACCTTC. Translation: CAWADLGAGYTF.

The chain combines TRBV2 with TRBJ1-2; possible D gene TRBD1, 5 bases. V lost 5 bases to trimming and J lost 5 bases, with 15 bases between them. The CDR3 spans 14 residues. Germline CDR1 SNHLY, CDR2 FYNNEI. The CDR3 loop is CASSTMGGEYGYTF. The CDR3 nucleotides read TGTGCCAGCAGTACCATGGGGGGGGAATATGGCTACACCTTC.

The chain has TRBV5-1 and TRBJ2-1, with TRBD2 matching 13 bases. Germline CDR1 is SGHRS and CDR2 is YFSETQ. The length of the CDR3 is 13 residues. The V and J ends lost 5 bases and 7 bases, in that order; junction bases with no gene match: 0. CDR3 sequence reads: CASRLAGGNEQFF. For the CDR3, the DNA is TGCGCCAGCAGACTAGCGGGAGGGAATGAGCAGTTCTTC.

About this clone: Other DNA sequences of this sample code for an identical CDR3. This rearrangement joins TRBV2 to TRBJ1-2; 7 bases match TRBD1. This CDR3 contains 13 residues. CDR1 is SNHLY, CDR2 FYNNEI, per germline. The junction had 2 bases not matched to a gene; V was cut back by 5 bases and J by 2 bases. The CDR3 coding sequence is TGTGCCAGCAGTCAGACAGGGAACTATGGCTACACCTTC. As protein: CASSQTGNYGYTF.

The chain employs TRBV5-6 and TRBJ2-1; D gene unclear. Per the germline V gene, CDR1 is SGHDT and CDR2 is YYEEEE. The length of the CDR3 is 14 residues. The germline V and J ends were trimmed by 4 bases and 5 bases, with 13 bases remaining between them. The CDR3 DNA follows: TGTGCCAGCAGCCTTACCGGGTCGAACAATGAGCAGTTCTTC. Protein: CASSLTGSNNEQFF. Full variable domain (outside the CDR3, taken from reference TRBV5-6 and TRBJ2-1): DAGVTQSPTHLIKTRGQQVTLRCSPKSGHDTVSWYQQALGQGPQFIFQYYEEEERQRGNFPDRFSGHQFPNYSSELNVNALLLGDSALYLCASSLTGSNNEQFFGPGTRLTVL.

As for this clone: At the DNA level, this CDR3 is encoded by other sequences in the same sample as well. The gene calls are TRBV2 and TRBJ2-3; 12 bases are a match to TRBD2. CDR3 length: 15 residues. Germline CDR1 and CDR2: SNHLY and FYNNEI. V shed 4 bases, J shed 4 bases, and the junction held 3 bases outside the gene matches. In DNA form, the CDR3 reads TGTGCCAGCAGTGGACTAGCGGGAGTTGCAGATACGCAGTATTTT. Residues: CASSGLAGVADTQYF.

As DNA, the CDR3 is TGTGAATCTCAGGGGAGAGAGAACACTGAAGCTTTCTTT. Translation: CESQGRENTEAFF. V and J are TRBV19 and TRBJ1-1, with TRBD1 as a possible D gene (6 bases). The CDR3 is 13 residues long. Germline assignment: CDR1 LNHDA and CDR2 SQIVND (reference sequence).

The CDR3 spells CASSPDGSYEQYF. As DNA, the CDR3 is TGTGCCAGCAGTCCAGACGGGAGCTACGAGCAGTACTTC. The chain links TRBV12-3 or TRBV12-4 to TRBJ2-7, with a weak D call TRBD2 (6 bases). Trimming removed 5 bases from V and 3 bases from J, with 11 bases in between. The CDR3 spans 13 residues.

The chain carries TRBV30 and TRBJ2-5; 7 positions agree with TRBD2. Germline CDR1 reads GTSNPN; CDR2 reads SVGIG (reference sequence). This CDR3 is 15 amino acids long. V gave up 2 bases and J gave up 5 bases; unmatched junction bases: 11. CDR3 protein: CAWSFWGGSGETQYF. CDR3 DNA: TGTGCCTGGAGTTTCTGGGGGGGTTCGGGCGAGACCCAGTACTTC.

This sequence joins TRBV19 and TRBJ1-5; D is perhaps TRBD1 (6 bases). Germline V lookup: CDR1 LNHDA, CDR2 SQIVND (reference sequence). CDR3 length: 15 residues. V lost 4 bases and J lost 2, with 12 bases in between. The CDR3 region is CASSNRGGGNQPQHF. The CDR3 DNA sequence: TGTGCCAGTAGTAATCGAGGGGGAGGCAATCAGCCCCAGCATTTT.

CDR3 sequence: CASSQTRTGFGYTF. CDR3 bases: TGTGCCAGCAGCCAAACCCGGACAGGGTTTGGCTACACCTTC. The V and J genes are TRBV3-1 (or the pseudogene TRBV3-2) and TRBJ1-2; 8 nucleotides align to TRBD1. Germline values: CDR1 LGHDT, CDR2 YNNKEL (reference sequence). CDR3 size: 14 residues. V lost 2 bases and J lost 7; bases outside the gene matches: 6.

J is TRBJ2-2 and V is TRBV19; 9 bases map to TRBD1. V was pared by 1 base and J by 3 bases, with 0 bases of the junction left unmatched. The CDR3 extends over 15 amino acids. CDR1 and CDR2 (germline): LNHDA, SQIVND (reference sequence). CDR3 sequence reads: CASSIGDRDTGELFF. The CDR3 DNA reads TGTGCCAGTAGTATAGGGGACAGGGACACCGGGGAGCTGTTTTTT. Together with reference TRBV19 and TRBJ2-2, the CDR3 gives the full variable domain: DGGITQSPKYLFRKEGQNVTLSCEQNLNHDAMYWYRQDPGQGLRLIYYSQIVNDFQKGDIAEGYSVSREKKESFPLTVTSAQKNPTAFYLCASSIGDRDTGELFFGEGSRLTVL.

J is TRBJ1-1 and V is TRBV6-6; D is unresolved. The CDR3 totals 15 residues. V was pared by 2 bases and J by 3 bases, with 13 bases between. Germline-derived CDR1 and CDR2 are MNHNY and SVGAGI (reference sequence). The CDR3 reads CASSYVSSGDTEAFF. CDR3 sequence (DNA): TGTGCCAGCAGTTACGTGAGTTCCGGGGACACTGAAGCTTTCTTT.

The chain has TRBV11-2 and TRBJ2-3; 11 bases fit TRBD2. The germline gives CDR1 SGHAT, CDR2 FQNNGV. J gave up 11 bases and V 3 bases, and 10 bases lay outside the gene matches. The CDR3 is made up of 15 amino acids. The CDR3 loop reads CASSFPLGGLAEQYF. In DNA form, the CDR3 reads TGTGCCAGCAGCTTCCCCCTGGGGGGACTAGCGGAGCAGTATTTT.

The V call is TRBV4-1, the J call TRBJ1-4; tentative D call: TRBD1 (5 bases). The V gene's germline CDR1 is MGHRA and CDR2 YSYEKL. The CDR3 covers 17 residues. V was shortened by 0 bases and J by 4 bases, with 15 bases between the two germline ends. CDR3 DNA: TGCGCCAGCAGCCAAGACGCGCAAGAGACAGTTAATGAAAAACTGTTTTTT. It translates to CASSQDAQETVNEKLFF.